One T cell receptor (beta chain) is described in this entry. Its matching antigen is unknown. This record belongs to a study of T cell responses to AZD1222 COVID-19 vaccine. Study-level background: It was second doses at about 4 or about 12 weeks that were pooled.

Profiling relied on immunoSEQ multiplex PCR, and the TCRdb table lists in-frame clones only, not all of them. The data contain approximately 200,000 clones, 94% of them seen just once; the ten biggest clones take up over 7.5%. The CDR3 runs 18 residues. Deletions cut 0 bases from V and 3 bases from J, with 17 bases between. Whole-study findings and limits: As reported, nearly half of all spike-specific TCRs target variant regions that are unmutated. Donors were largely white British and mainly female; clonal diversity was possibly underestimated. Seropositivity was recorded at baseline in only a handful of AZD1222 recipients.

The chain has TRBV23-1 and TRBJ1-4, with D possibly being TRBD1 (5 bases). TRBV23-1 is flagged as an ORF with uncertain function. This TCR came from an adult in good health. Source: peripheral blood, taken on day 0 of AZD1222 vaccination. This CDR3 is CASSQSERRGVPNEKLFF. CDR3 DNA sequence: TGCGCCAGCAGTCAATCGGAACGGAGAGGGGTCCCTAATGAAAAACTGTTTTTT.